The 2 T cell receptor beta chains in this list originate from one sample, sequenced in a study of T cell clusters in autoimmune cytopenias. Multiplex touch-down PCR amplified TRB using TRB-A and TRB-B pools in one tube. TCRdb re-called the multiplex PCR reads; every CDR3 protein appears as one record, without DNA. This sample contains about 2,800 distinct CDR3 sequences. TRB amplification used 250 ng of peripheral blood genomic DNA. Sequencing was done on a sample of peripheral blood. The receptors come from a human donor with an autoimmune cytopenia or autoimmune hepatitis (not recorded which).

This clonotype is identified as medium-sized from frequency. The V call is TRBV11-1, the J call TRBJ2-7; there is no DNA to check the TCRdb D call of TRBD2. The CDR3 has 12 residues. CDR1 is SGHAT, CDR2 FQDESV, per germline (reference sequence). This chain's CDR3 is CASSPPGYEQYF.

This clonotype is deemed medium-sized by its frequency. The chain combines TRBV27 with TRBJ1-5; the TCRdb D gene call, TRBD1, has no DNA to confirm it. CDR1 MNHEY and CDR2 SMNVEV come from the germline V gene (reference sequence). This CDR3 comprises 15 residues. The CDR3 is CASSDTTGGGQPQHF.